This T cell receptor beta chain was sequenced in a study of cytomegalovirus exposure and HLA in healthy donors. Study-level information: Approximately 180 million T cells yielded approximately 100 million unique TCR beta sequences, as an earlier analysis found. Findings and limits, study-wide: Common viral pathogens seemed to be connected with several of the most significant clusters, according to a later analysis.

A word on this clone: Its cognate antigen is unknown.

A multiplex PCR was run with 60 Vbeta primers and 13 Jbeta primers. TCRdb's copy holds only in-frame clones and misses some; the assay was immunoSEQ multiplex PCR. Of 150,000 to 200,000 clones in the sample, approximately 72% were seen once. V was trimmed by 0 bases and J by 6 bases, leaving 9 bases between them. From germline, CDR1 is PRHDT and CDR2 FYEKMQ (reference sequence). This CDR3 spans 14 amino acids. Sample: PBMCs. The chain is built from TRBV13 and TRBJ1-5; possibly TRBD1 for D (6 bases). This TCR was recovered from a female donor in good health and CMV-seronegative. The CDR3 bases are TGTGCCAGCAGCTTAGGGGGAGGGGGTCAGCCCCAGCATTTT. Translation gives CASSLGGGGQPQHF.